One sample yielded the 9 T cell receptor beta chains listed below, sequenced in a study of shared clonotypes between healthy human individuals. TCRdb's table, derived via immunoSEQ multiplex PCR, lists solely in-frame clones and lacks some. In the table there are about 2 million clones, 85% to 95% of which are singletons. The sequencing input was naive CD4+ T cells sorted from blood. Subset described: CD45RA+ positively selected. Receptor source: a man younger than 35 in good health.

The chain recombines TRBV5-4 with TRBJ1-1; 8 bases map to TRBD1. Germline-derived CDR1 and CDR2 are SGHNT and YYREEE (reference sequence). The CDR3 length is 15 residues. V gave up 5 bases and J gave up 0 bases; unmatched junction bases: 6. The CDR3 is CASSSADRVNTEAFF. As DNA, the CDR3 is TGTGCCAGCAGTTCCGCGGACAGGGTGAACACTGAAGCTTTCTTT.

The rearrangement joins TRBV7-9 to TRBJ1-4; TRBD1 aligns across 9 bases. V was clipped by 9 bases and J by 8 bases; unmatched bases: 4. The CDR3 sequence is 12 residues long. Looked up from germline, CDR1 is SEHNR and CDR2 is FQNEAQ (reference sequence). CDR3 residues: CASTGGAEKLFF. The CDR3 coding sequence is TGTGCCAGTACAGGGGGCGCCGAAAAACTGTTTTTT.

This clone was counted a single time. The rearrangement joins TRBV6-6 to TRBJ1-4; 9 bases are shared with TRBD1. Trimming at V came to 8 bases and at J to 5 bases, leaving 9 bases not matched to a gene. This CDR3 comprises 15 residues. Germline CDR1 reads MNHNY; CDR2 reads SVGAGI (reference sequence). This chain's CDR3 is CASFGQGTINEKLFF. The CDR3 nucleotides are TGTGCCAGCTTTGGACAGGGGACTATAAATGAAAAACTGTTTTTT.

The gene calls are TRBV19 and TRBJ1-6, with a possible D match to TRBD1 (5 bases). The CDR3 contains 13 residues. Between the trimmed V and J ends, which lost 5 bases and 8 bases, there was a span of 10 bases. Per the germline V gene, CDR1 is LNHDA and CDR2 is SQIVND (reference sequence). The CDR3 reads CASSPGAYSPLHF. The CDR3 DNA reads as TGTGCCAGTAGTCCCGGGGCCTATTCACCCCTCCACTTT. The full variable domain, rest sourced from reference TRBV19 and TRBJ1-6, is DGGITQSPKYLFRKEGQNVTLSCEQNLNHDAMYWYRQDPGQGLRLIYYSQIVNDFQKGDIAEGYSVSREKKESFPLTVTSAQKNPTAFYLCASSPGAYSPLHFGNGTRLTVT.

This chain links TRBV6-4 with TRBJ1-2; D call uncertain. There are 11 residues in the CDR3. Trimming cost V 10 bases and J 5 bases, with 11 bases left between them. CDR1 MRHNA and CDR2 SNTAGT come from the germline V gene. The CDR3 DNA sequence: TGTGCCACCAATTGGGGATATGGCTACACCTTC. It is translated as CATNWGYGYTF.

This rearrangement joins TRBV2 to TRBJ1-4; 7 bases line up with TRBD1. J lost 5 bases, V lost 7 bases, and 10 bases had no gene match. Per the germline V gene, CDR1 is SNHLY and CDR2 is FYNNEI. This CDR3 is built from 15 residues. The CDR3 is CASNPDRAANEKLFF. Written as DNA, the CDR3 is TGTGCCAGCAACCCAGACAGGGCCGCAAATGAAAAACTGTTTTTT.

This chain joins TRBV10-2 and TRBJ2-5; D perhaps matches TRBD2 (6 bases). Germline V lookup: CDR1 WSHSY, CDR2 SAAADI. Trimming took 4 bases from V and 5 from J, leaving 8 bases between them. CDR3 length: 12 amino acids. CDR3 amino acids: CASSGGRETQYF. As DNA, the CDR3 is TGCGCCAGCAGTGGGGGGAGGGAGACCCAGTACTTC.

This sequence joins TRBV10-3 and TRBJ2-3, with D unclear. CDR1 is ENHRY and CDR2 is SYGVKD in the germline V gene. There are 13 residues in the CDR3. V was trimmed by 7 bases and J by 0 bases, leaving 8 bases between them. In DNA, the CDR3 is TGTGCCATCAAACCGGCTAGCACAGATACGCAGTATTTT. The encoded protein is CAIKPASTDTQYF.

This chain joins TRBV28 and TRBJ1-1, with D tentatively TRBD1 (6 bases). The CDR3 has 15 amino acids. Looked up from germline, CDR1 is MDHEN and CDR2 is SYDVKM. V dropped 3 bases and J dropped 1 base, with 12 bases sitting between them. The CDR3 spells CASSFRDRRNTEAFF. The CDR3 region has the DNA TGTGCCAGCAGTTTTCGCGACAGGAGGAACACTGAAGCTTTCTTT.